Listed below are T cell receptor beta chains from one sample, sequenced in a study of cytomegalovirus exposure and HLA in healthy donors. This table comes from immunoSEQ multiplex PCR, and its TCRdb copy is limited to in-frame clones, with some not included. The table lists about 190,000 clones, around 77% of them singletons, with about 1.6% in the top ten. Input material: PBMCs. These receptors came from a woman between 18 and 30 years old in good health and CMV-seronegative. Each CDR3 is given without its conserved first and last residue. Clone size appears in some rows only: once, few, many, or a class for an expanded clone.

>-|TRBV7-9
ASSLSGDTEAF
>-|TRBV2
ASRPTGPNYGYT
>once|TRBV30
AWASRIRLAYTGELF
>-|TRBV5-1
ASSLGLAGVVETQY
>-|TRBV7-3
ASSLSGTGDTEAF
>-|TRBV28
ASSLTSGSNEQF
>once|TRBV7-9
ASSGEGQFLTDTQY
>few|TRBV7-3
ASSLWGRETDTQY
>-|TRBV28
ASSLSQGYQPQH
>-|TRBV7-9
ASSLDSSPLH
>-|TRBV7-3
ASSSSGLSTDTQY
>-|TRBV14
ASSQGLAANNEQF
>-|TRBV6-6
ASSYSPGDWAF
>-|TRBV5-1
ASSTGQGGTEAF
>once|TRBV28
ASILAGNYNSPLH
>few|TRBV19
ASSLDRSNEKLF
>-|TRBV15
ATIDSSGANVLT